This passage covers 6 T cell receptor beta chains from one sample sequenced in a study of PD-L1 blockade in urothelial cancer. The time point is: peripheral blood 6 weeks after treatment start. This table comes from immunoSEQ multiplex PCR, and its TCRdb copy is limited to in-frame clones, with some not included. The data show some 110,000 clones, with approximately 90% seen just once and around 4% held by the top ten. The sequencing used PBMCs, collected around atezolizumab (anti-PD-L1) treatment. The receptors come from a man aged 60 to 75 with urothelial cancer.

The chain employs TRBV7-8 and TRBJ2-1, with 13 nucleotides matching TRBD2. Germline V gives CDR1 SGHVS, CDR2 FQNEAQ. With V trimmed by 5 bases and J by 9 bases, 10 bases remained unmatched. The CDR3 spans 16 residues. Here the CDR3 reads CASSQILAGGRFEQFF. The CDR3 DNA reads TGTGCCAGCAGCCAGATACTAGCGGGGGGGCGGTTTGAGCAGTTCTTC.

The chain combines TRBV6-6 with TRBJ1-5; no clear D gene. V was pared by 5 bases and J by 3 bases, with 8 bases between. This CDR3 has 13 residues. Germline V gives CDR1 MNHNY, CDR2 SVGAGI (reference sequence). The CDR3 DNA reads as TGTGCCAGCAGTCGGGGATACAATCAGCCCCAGCATTTT. It translates to CASSRGYNQPQHF.

J is TRBJ2-7 and V is TRBV4-1; 12 bases map to TRBD2. V was clipped by 0 bases and J by 3 bases; unmatched bases: 15. Germline loops: CDR1 MGHRA, CDR2 YSYEKL. This CDR3 comprises 20 residues. The CDR3 reads CASSQDSDRLAGGFSYEQYF. Written as DNA, the CDR3 is TGCGCCAGCAGCCAAGATTCAGATCGGCTAGCGGGGGGGTTCAGCTACGAGCAGTACTTC.

The chain is built from TRBV30 and TRBJ2-3; 7 nucleotides line up with TRBD2. Germline trimming cut 1 base from V and 6 bases from J; bases unmatched to any gene: 7. Germline lookup yields CDR1 GTSNPN and CDR2 SVGIG (reference sequence). This CDR3 has 14 amino acids. The CDR3 spells CAWSEGGPVDTQYF. As DNA, the CDR3 is TGTGCCTGGAGTGAGGGAGGGCCTGTGGATACGCAGTATTTT.

The V gene is TRBV7-9, the J gene TRBJ1-2, with 8 positions matching TRBD1. The CDR3 is made up of 13 amino acids. Trimming at V came to 5 bases and at J to 3 bases, leaving 2 bases not matched to a gene. The germline gives CDR1 SEHNR, CDR2 FQNEAQ (reference sequence). The CDR3, as DNA: TGTGCCAGCAGCCCACAGGGGGACTATGGCTACACCTTC. Its protein is CASSPQGDYGYTF.

The chain employs TRBV27 and TRBJ1-2; possibly TRBD1 for D (6 bases). Trimming stripped 5 bases from V and 4 bases from J, with 14 bases between. CDR3 size: 14 residues. CDR1 and CDR2 from the germline V gene are MNHEY and SMNVEV (reference sequence). The CDR3 is CASSPWDTAYGYTF. CDR3 in DNA: TGTGCCAGCAGTCCCTGGGACACCGCCTATGGCTACACCTTC.